The rows below give T cell receptor beta chains drawn from one sample of a study of blood T cell repertoires in COVID-19. Assay: immunoSEQ multiplex PCR; the TCRdb copy retains only in-frame clones and omits some. In the table there are 110,000 to 150,000 clones, over 75% of which are singletons. Sequencing was carried out using peripheral blood. The origin of the receptors is a man aged 45-65 years with acute or convalescent COVID-19. Both conserved end residues are part of each CDR3. Only part of the rows carry a size: once, few, many, or a class if the clone is expanded.

>TRBV6-5|TRBJ1-2|-
CASTPGQGVYGYTF
>TRBV5-6|TRBJ2-1|-
CASSQGLAGSPSSYNEQFF
>TRBV27|TRBJ2-1|-
CASNNRESAYNEQFF
>TRBV9|TRBJ2-1|-
CASSPPRGFSYNEQFF
>TRBV2|TRBJ1-1|-
CASSSLGGRHTEAFF
>TRBV5-4|TRBJ1-5|-
CASSMQGKNQPQHF
>TRBV11-1|TRBJ2-1|few
CASSFSTPNEQFF
>TRBV18|TRBJ1-3|-
CASSPSDRDGNTIYF
>TRBV15|TRBJ1-5|-
CATSRDLAGGVMSQPQHF
>TRBV5-6|TRBJ2-5|-
CASSHTGSGETQYF
>TRBV6-5|TRBJ1-4|-
CASRRDSGTNEKLFF
>TRBV10-1|TRBJ2-3|-
CASSGGASGTDTQYF
>TRBV19|TRBJ2-7|-
CASSISGASGAYEQYF
>TRBV5-5|TRBJ2-7|-
CASSWLGGGLAGGSYEQYF
>TRBV7-8|TRBJ2-1|-
CASSVREQGVPNEQFF
>TRBV3-1/TRBV3-2|TRBJ2-5|-
CASSLAGEGETQYF
>TRBV23-1|TRBJ2-7|-
CASSQSKRTINPLGEQYF
>TRBV19|TRBJ1-4|-
CASRADSLPNEKLFF
>TRBV2|TRBJ1-2|-
CASRDRGGYGYTF
>TRBV5-1|TRBJ1-2|-
CASRGTGRGGYTF
>TRBV19|TRBJ1-5|-
CASSIDLNRGFNQPQHF
>TRBV7-2|TRBJ1-2|-
CASSPRTGGYYGYTF
>TRBV6-5|TRBJ1-1|-
CASSNSEAFF
>TRBV6-4|TRBJ2-1|once
CASSVTGGPYNEQFF
>TRBV6-6|TRBJ2-7|few
CASSYSLLRGDEQYF
>TRBV9|TRBJ2-7|-
CASSALGRTSGSYEQYF
>TRBV6-5|TRBJ1-2|-
CASSFRDAAQHYGYTF
>TRBV27|TRBJ2-1|-
CATREYNEQFF
>TRBV15|TRBJ1-1|-
CATSREGTGVRNTEAFF
>TRBV6-6|TRBJ1-2|-
CASSYGTGSDGYTF
>TRBV6-5|TRBJ2-7|-
CASSSSGGTSYEQYF
>TRBV4-1|TRBJ1-1|once
CASSQDQRGANTEAFF
>TRBV6-4|TRBJ2-1|-
CASSVGFFPYNEQFF
>TRBV5-1|TRBJ2-3|few
CASSLDPPPPDTQYF
>TRBV20-1|TRBJ1-1|-
CSASVIRGRTEAFF
>TRBV10-1|TRBJ2-7|-
CASRGAGQDEQYF
>TRBV4-1|TRBJ1-1|-
CASSRLGVRGANTEAFF